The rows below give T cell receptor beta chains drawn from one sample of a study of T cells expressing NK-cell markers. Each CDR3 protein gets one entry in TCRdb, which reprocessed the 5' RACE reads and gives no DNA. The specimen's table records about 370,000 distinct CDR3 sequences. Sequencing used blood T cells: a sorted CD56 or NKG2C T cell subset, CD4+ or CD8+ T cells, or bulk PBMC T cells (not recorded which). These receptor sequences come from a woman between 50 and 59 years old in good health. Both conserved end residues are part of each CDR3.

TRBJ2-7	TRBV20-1	CSARLGGGLATYEQYF
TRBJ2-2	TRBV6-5	CASSYGLAGNTGELFF
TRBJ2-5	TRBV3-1	CASSGERSRQETQYF
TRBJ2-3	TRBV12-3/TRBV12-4	CASSPDRGLAASTDTQYF
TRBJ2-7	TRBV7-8	CASSHRAGTGEQYF
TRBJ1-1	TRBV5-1	CASSLNRKNTEAFF
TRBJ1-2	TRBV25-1	CASSARGAGDGYTF
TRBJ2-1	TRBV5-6	CASSGGTSGAFNNEQFF
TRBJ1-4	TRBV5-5	CASSRHEEKLFF
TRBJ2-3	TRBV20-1	CSAPVDSSTDTQYF
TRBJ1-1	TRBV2	CARLDKNTEAFF
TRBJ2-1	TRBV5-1	CASSLGLGLAEYNEQFF
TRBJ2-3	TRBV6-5	CASSSSGAGVTDTQYF
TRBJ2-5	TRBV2	CASSAEGGSETQYF
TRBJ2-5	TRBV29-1	CSVDGAGRETQYF
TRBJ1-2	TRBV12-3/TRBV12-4	CASTRSGQINYGYTF
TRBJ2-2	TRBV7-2	CASSRTSQNTGELFF
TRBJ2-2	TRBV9	CASSVGGWGELFF
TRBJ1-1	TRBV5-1	CASRVEGAYGTEAFF
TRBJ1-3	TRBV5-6	CASSPQGKAGNTIYF
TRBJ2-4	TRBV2	CASSGRGKNIQYF
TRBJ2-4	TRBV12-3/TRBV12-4	CASSLRAKNIQYF
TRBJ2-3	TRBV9	CASSVAEGVNTQYF
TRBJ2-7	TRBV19	CASRVRGEPTYEQYF
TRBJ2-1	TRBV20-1	CSAGTKSNNEQFF
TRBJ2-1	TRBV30	CAWRKAQGESNEQFF
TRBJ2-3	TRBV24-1	CATSDSPGLAGRTQYF
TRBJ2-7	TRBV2	CASSATNYEQYF
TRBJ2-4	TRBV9	CASSRRNWDIQYF
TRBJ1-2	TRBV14	CASSQGTESYTF
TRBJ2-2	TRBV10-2	CASRDWGAITGELFF
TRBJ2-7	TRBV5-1	CASSLDSGSSYEQYF
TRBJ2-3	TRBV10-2	CASKAVSTDTQYF
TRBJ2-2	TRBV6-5	CASSYSPGANTGELFF
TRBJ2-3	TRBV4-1	CASSDYDSSTDTQYF
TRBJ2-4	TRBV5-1	CASSPGTSGRNIQYF
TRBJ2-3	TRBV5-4	CASSGDREDTQYF
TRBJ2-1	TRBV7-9	CASSSLQGNEQFF
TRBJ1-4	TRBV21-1	CASSKMRARPGEKLFF
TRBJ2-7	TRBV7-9	CASSSGQGSSYEQYF
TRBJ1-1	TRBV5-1	CASSLMENTEAFF
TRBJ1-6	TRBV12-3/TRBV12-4	CASSQGNSPLHF
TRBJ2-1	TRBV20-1	CSASSVAGSYNEQFF
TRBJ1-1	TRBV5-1	CASSLVDGLNTEAFF
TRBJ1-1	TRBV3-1	CASSQVRNGNTEAFF
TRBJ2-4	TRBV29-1	CSVVGAKNIQYF
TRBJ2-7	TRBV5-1	CASSLEASTYEQYF
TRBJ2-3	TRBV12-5	CASGITDTQYF
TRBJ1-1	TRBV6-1	CASSATGEYTEAFF
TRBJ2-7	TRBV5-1	CASRTGLDSYEQYF
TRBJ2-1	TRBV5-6	CASSPDRLVPYNEQFF
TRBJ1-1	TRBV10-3	CAIRDRDGVNTEAFF
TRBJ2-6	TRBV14	CASSQALGPSGANVLTF
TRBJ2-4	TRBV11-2	CASSHQKPGGRGNIQYF
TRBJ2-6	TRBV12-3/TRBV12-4	CASNSRSLLSSGANVLTF